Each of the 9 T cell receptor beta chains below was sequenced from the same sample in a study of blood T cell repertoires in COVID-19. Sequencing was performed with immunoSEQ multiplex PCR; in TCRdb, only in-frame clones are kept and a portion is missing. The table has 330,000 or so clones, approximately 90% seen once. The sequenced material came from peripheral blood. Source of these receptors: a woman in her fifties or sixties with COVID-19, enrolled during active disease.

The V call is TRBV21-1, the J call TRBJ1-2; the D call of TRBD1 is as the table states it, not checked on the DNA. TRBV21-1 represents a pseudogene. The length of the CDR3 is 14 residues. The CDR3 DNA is TGTGCCAGCAGCAAGCTGGGACAGGCCGACGGCTACACCTTC. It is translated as CASSKLGQADGYTF.

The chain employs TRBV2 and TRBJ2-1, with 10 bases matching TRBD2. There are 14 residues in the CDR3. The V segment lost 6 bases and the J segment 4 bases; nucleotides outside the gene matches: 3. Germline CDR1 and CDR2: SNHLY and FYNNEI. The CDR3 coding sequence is TGTGCCAGCAGAGGACTAGCGGTTTACAATGAGCAGTTCTTC. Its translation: CASRGLAVYNEQFF.

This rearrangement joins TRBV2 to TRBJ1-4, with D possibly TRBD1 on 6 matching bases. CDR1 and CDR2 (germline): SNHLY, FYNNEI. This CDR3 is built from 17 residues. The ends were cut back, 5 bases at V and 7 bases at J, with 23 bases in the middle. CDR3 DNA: TGTGCCAGCAGTTCAACTCCCAGGACAAGGGGGTTTGAAAAACTGTTTTTT. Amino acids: CASSSTPRTRGFEKLFF.

The CDR3 spells CASSFGKNQPQHF. CDR3 DNA: TGTGCCAGCAGTTTCGGGAAGAATCAGCCCCAGCATTTT. The J gene is TRBJ1-5, the V gene TRBV12-3 or TRBV12-4; D is undetermined. CDR3 length: 13 residues. With 3 bases removed from V and 4 bases from J, the gap between germline ends came to 7 bases.

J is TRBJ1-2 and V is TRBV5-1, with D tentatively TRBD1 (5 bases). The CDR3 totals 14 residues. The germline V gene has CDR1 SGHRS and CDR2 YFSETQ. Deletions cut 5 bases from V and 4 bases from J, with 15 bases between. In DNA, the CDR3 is TGCGCCAGCAGAACTCTCGACAGCTTCTATGGCTACACCTTC. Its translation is CASRTLDSFYGYTF. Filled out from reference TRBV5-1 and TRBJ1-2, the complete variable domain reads KAGVTQTPRYLIKTRGQQVTLSCSPISGHRSVSWYQQTPGQGLQFLFEYFSETQRNKGNFPGRFSGRQFSNSRSEMNVSTLELGDSALYLCASRTLDSFYGYTFGSGTRLTVV.

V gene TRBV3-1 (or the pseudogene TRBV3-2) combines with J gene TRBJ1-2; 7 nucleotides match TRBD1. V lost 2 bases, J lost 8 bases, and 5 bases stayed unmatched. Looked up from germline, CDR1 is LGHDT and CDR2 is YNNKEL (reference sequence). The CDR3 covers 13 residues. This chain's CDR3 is CASSQTGVEGYTF. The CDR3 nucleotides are TGTGCCAGCAGCCAAACAGGGGTAGAAGGCTACACCTTC.

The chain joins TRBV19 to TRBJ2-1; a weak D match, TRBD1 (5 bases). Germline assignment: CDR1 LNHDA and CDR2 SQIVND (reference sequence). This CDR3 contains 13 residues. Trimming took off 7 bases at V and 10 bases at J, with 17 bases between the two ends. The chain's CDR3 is CASTPSPGHEQFF. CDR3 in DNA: TGTGCCAGTACTCCCTCTCCAGGGCACGAGCAGTTCTTC.

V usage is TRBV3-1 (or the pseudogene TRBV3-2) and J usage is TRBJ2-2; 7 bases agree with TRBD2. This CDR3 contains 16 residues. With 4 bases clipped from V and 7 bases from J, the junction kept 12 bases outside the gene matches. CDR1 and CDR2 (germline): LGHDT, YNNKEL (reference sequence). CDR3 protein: CASSLGGGAIVGELFF. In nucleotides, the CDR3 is TGTGCCAGCAGCCTGGGGGGAGGGGCTATCGTCGGGGAGCTGTTTTTT.

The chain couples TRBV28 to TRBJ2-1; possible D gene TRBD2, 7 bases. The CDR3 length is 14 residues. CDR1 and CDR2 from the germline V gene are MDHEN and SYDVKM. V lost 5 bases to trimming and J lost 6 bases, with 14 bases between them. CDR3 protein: CASSPRGGGNEQFF. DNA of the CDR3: TGTGCCAGCAGTCCCCGGGGAGGGGGCAATGAGCAGTTCTTC.